The next 5 T cell receptor beta chains were all read from a single sample in a study of shared clonotypes between healthy human individuals. Here immunoSEQ multiplex PCR was the method, and the copy in TCRdb shows in-frame clones only, minus some. Of 950,000 to 1,300,000 clones in the sample, around four fifths were seen once. The sequencing input was memory CD4+ T cells sorted from blood. As for subset: CD45RA-negative fraction. Every receptor here comes from a man in his late teens or twenties in good health.

This clone was observed once. The gene calls are TRBV15 and TRBJ1-2; no clear D gene. The germline V and J ends were trimmed by 0 bases and 2 bases, with 10 bases remaining between them. This CDR3 contains 15 residues. The V gene's germline CDR1 is LNHNV and CDR2 YYDKDF (reference sequence). The CDR3 sequence is CATSRDVSRNYGYTF. Here the CDR3 DNA reads TGTGCCACCAGCAGAGATGTGTCAAGAAACTATGGCTACACCTTC.

In its sample, this clone was seen a few times. V is TRBV5-4 and J is TRBJ2-2; a weak D match, TRBD2 (5 bases). Looked up from germline, CDR1 is SGHNT and CDR2 is YYREEE (reference sequence). The CDR3 runs 13 residues. V was trimmed by 8 bases and J by 4 bases, leaving 12 bases between them. The CDR3 DNA is TGTGCCAGATCCGGGGAGCCCACCGGGGAGCTGTTTTTT. Its translation: CARSGEPTGELFF. The complete variable domain, with remaining parts taken from reference TRBV5-4 and TRBJ2-2, reads ETGVTQSPTHLIKTRGQQVTLRCSSQSGHNTVSWYQQALGQGPQFIFQYYREEENGRGNFPPRFSGLQFPNYSSELNVNALELDDSALYLCARSGEPTGELFFGEGSRLTVL.

This clone was counted once. The rearrangement uses TRBV5-1 and TRBJ2-1; the match to TRBD1 covers 7 bases. CDR3 length equals 14 residues. In germline, CDR1 is SGHRS, CDR2 YFSETQ. The J segment lost 6 bases and the V segment lost 1 base, leaving 4 bases of the junction unmatched. Here the CDR3 reads CASSLRGQLNEQFF. DNA of the CDR3: TGCGCCAGCAGCTTGCGGGGACAGCTCAATGAGCAGTTCTTC.

The chain is built from TRBV18 and TRBJ2-3; D gene ambiguous. This CDR3 is built from 16 residues. The V gene's germline CDR1 is KGHSH and CDR2 LQKENI. V was trimmed by 0 bases and J by 2 bases, leaving 12 bases between them. The CDR3 nucleotides read TGTGCCAGCTCACCACCCGCTAGAACCCTCACAGATACGCAGTATTTT. It encodes CASSPPARTLTDTQYF.

This clone was counted a single time. V gene TRBV5-4 combines with J gene TRBJ2-6, with 7 bases that match TRBD2. The CDR3 has 17 amino acids. J lost 2 bases, V lost 4 bases, and 9 bases had no gene match. Germline V CDR1 and CDR2: SGHNT, YYREEE (reference sequence). This CDR3 reads CASSGGVLLAGANVLTF. The DNA for the CDR3 is TGTGCCAGCAGCGGGGGGGTTTTACTGGCTGGGGCCAACGTCCTGACTTTC.